The 13 T cell receptor beta chains given below trace back to one sample, sequenced in a study of vaccination and CD4 T cells after COVID-19. The Oncomine TCR Beta short-read assay was applied to DNA of cultured CD4+ T cells. TCRdb used MiXCR to reprocess the PCR reads, holding one entry per CDR3 protein. The repertoire has about 20,000 distinct CDR3 sequences, 29% of them found once; the top ten carry approximately 15%. The sample's treatment: 10-day PBMC culture with coronavirus spike peptide pools or control peptides (ViraFEST assay). Their antigens are not known. Source material: cultured CD4+ T cells from blood. These receptors were collected from a human donor with COVID-19.

Only a few counts were recorded for this clonotype. This chain uses TRBV10-3 with TRBJ1-1; D is perhaps TRBD1 (5 bases). Germline loops: CDR1 ENHRY, CDR2 SYGVKD. V lost 4 bases to trimming and J lost 0 bases, with 12 bases between them. CDR3 size: 15 residues. The CDR3 DNA sequence: TGTGCCATCAGTGTACACCGACAGATGAACACTGAAGCTTTCTTT. Its protein is CAISVHRQMNTEAFF.

A few counts support this clonotype. The rearrangement links TRBV20-1 to TRBJ2-3; D might be TRBD2 (5 bases). The V end was cut by 2 bases, the J end by 6 bases, with 30 bases between. Germline values: CDR1 DFQATT, CDR2 SNEGSKA (reference sequence). The CDR3 spans 19 residues. Here the CDR3 DNA reads TGCAGTGCTAGACTCGCTGGTCCCGGACCCGCGCTTCGAGGGGATACGCAGTATTTT. This codes for CSARLAGPGPALRGDTQYF.

This clonotype was counted between two and nine times. The rearrangement joins TRBV7-8 to TRBJ1-2; the D is unclear. With 3 bases removed from V and 8 bases from J, the gap between germline ends came to 10 bases. The CDR3 extends over 12 amino acids. Germline lookup yields CDR1 SGHVS and CDR2 FQNEAQ. The chain's CDR3 is CASSLAGSGYTF. The CDR3 DNA follows: TGTGCCAGCAGCTTGGCCGGCTCCGGCTACACCTTC.

This clonotype has only a few counts. The J gene is TRBJ2-2, the V gene TRBV7-3; D may be TRBD1 (6 bases). Trimming left V 2 bases short and J 8 bases short, with 9 bases between. Germline CDR1 is SGHTA and CDR2 is FQGTGA. The CDR3 length is 13 residues. The CDR3 sequence is CASSLQGLGELFF. For the CDR3, the DNA is TGTGCCAGCAGCTTACAGGGGTTGGGGGAGCTGTTTTTT.

Written as DNA, the CDR3 is TGTGCCAGCAGCTTCGGGGGGCGGCAAGAGACCCAGTACTTC. Its protein product is CASSFGGRQETQYF. The chain is built from TRBV11-1 and TRBJ2-5, with a possible D match to TRBD2 (7 bases). Germline V gives CDR1 SGHAT, CDR2 FQDESV (reference sequence). V was trimmed by 3 bases and J by 2 bases, leaving 10 bases between them. The CDR3 contains 14 residues. Full variable domain (remainder filled in from reference TRBV11-1 and TRBJ2-5): EAEVAQSPRYKITEKSQAVAFWCDPISGHATLYWYRQILGQGPELLVQFQDESVVDDSQLPKDRFSAERLKGVDSTLKIQPAELGDSAMYLCASSFGGRQETQYFGPGTRLLVL.

The chain recombines TRBV11-3 with TRBJ1-1, with D uncertain. The germline V and J ends were trimmed by 0 bases and 0 bases, with 5 bases remaining between them. Germline V gene data show CDR1 as SGHNT and CDR2 as YENEEA. The length of the CDR3 is 14 residues. CDR3 nucleotides: TGTGCCAGCAGCTTAGACAGTTTGAACACTGAAGCTTTCTTT. This codes for CASSLDSLNTEAFF.

Within the sample, this clonotype is medium-sized. This chain joins TRBV6-2 or TRBV6-3 and TRBJ2-3; 7 nucleotides align to TRBD2. Germline CDR1 MNHEY, CDR2 SVGEGT. The CDR3 is 14 amino acids. V was pared by 6 bases and J by 6 bases, with 9 bases of the junction left unmatched. The CDR3 is CASRGGGGGDTQYF. The CDR3 DNA follows: TGTGCCAGCAGAGGCGGCGGGGGAGGGGATACGCAGTATTTT.

Only a few counts were recorded for this clonotype. The rearrangement links TRBV7-9 to TRBJ1-5; the match to TRBD1 covers 9 bases. From germline, CDR1 is SEHNR and CDR2 FQNEAQ (reference sequence). The J segment lost 7 bases and the V segment lost 5 bases, leaving 6 bases of the junction unmatched. This CDR3 has 14 residues. The CDR3: CASSDRGSAQPQHF. Here the CDR3 DNA reads TGTGCCAGCAGCGACAGGGGGAGTGCCCAGCCCCAGCATTTT. Full variable domain (outside the CDR3, taken from reference TRBV7-9 and TRBJ1-5): DTGVSQNPRHKITKRGQNVTFRCDPISEHNRLYWYRQTLGQGPEFLTYFQNEAQLEKSRLLSDRFSAERPKGSFSTLEIQRTEQGDSAMYLCASSDRGSAQPQHFGDGTRLSIL.

This clonotype occurred a few times. The V call is TRBV29-1, the J call TRBJ2-4, with D hard to call. The CDR3 spans 13 residues. Germline CDR1 and CDR2: SQVTM and ANQGSEA. Trimming pared 6 bases from V and 0 bases from J, leaving 9 bases between. Here the CDR3 reads CSVLEGAKNIQYF. Here the CDR3 DNA reads TGCAGCGTCTTGGAAGGAGCCAAAAACATTCAGTACTTC. Filled out from reference TRBV29-1 and TRBJ2-4, the complete variable domain reads SAVISQKPSRDICQRGTSLTIQCQVDSQVTMMFWYRQQPGQSLTLIATANQGSEATYESGFVIDKFPISRPNLTFSTLTVSNMSPEDSSIYLCSVLEGAKNIQYFGAGTRLSVL.

The chain recombines TRBV12-3 or TRBV12-4 with TRBJ2-7, with D tentatively TRBD1 (6 bases). V lost 6 bases to trimming and J lost 3 bases, with 18 bases between them. This CDR3 region has 15 residues. The CDR3 coding sequence is TGTGCCAGCAGCCCAAGGACAGCTAATTACTACGAGCAGTACTTC. This sequence encodes CASSPRTANYYEQYF.

In this sample, this clonotype turned up a few times. In DNA form, the CDR3 reads TGTGCCAGCAGCCGTATCCGGGCGACCACCGGGGAGCTGTTTTTT. This sequence encodes CASSRIRATTGELFF. This chain links TRBV7-9 with TRBJ2-2; the D is unclear. Between the trimmed V and J ends, which lost 5 bases and 4 bases, there was a span of 14 bases. This CDR3 contains 15 residues. CDR1 is SEHNR, CDR2 FQNEAQ, per germline (reference sequence).

This clonotype was counted only a few times. The chain uses TRBV25-1 and TRBJ2-7; D unclear. The V gene's germline CDR1 is MGHDK and CDR2 SYGVNS. The CDR3 has 16 amino acids. V gave up 1 base and J gave up 0 bases, with 13 bases separating them. Written as DNA, the CDR3 is TGTGCCAGCAGTGAATCCAGTCTGGGCAACTCCTACGAGCAGTACTTC. Amino acid sequence: CASSESSLGNSYEQYF.

In its sample, this clonotype was seen a few times. This rearrangement joins TRBV4-3 to TRBJ1-2, with TRBD1 as a possible D gene (5 bases). Trimming took 0 bases from V and 7 from J, leaving 15 bases between them. Germline CDR1 and CDR2: LGHNA and YSLEER. CDR3 length: 15 residues. The CDR3 sequence: CASSQEFHRQGGYTF. In nucleotides, the CDR3 is TGCGCCAGCAGCCAAGAGTTTCACAGGCAAGGTGGCTACACCTTC.